This T cell receptor beta chain derives from a study of blood T cell repertoires in COVID-19 (dated by TCRdb to about 2020). About the investigation overall: The collaborator samples originated in the United States, Italy and Spain and spanned the acute and convalescent phases of COVID-19. HLA class I and class II types, where available, came from metadata supplied by the sample provider rather than from assay-based typing. The repertoires were released in a freely available public database intended as a resource for research on the immune response to SARS-CoV-2. The dataset comprised deeply sampled blood TCRbeta repertoires from subjects exposed to, actively infected with, or recovered from COVID-19. The prospective study material was composed of cDNA or gDNA derived from T cells, B-cell-depleted T cells, or PBMCs. The samples were drawn from the first 160 participants of the ongoing ImmuneRACE study and from over 950 subjects provided by 6 global collaborators. Sample metadata almost always included a de-identified subject ID, COVID-19 status, age in years and sex.

Including the terminal cysteine and phenylalanine, the CDR3 comprises 13 residues. Only the CDR3 DNA is retained, 39 bases long and in frame from the first base. From the germline V gene (reference sequence), CDR1 is SEHNR and CDR2 is FQNEAQ. Trimming removed 2 bases from V and 1 base from J, leaving 5 bases between the germline ends. In regard to this clone: Its binding antigen is unknown. Qualities for individual bases were not recorded, and no much larger clone is one base off.

Collaborating institutions collected whole blood in K2EDTA tubes following their own protocols. For TCRbeta analysis, collaborators shipped samples as frozen whole blood, isolated PBMCs, or DNA extracted from either of those sample types. Results and caveats for the whole study, not just this receptor: The quantity of clinical and demographic metadata differed by source and by participant and was supplied without curation.

The immunoSEQ Assay, a bias-controlled multiplex PCR, was used to amplify TCRbeta CDR3 regions from genomic DNA. As for the authors' bioinformatics: The number of nucleated cells in each sample was estimated from the amplification of reference gene primers within the assay. Sequence reads were collapsed and filtered to measure the absolute abundance of every unique TCRbeta CDR3 rearrangement. For each sample, productive Simpson clonality was calculated as the square root of Simpson's diversity index over productive rearrangements. Drawn from immuneACCESS, this table holds only the in-frame rearrangements with V and J called that TCRdb kept. Clones are partly lost; checked studies trace under half to an unresolved V gene and leave the rest unexplained. The V and J calls and clone size were taken over from that table, and D and trimming were inferred from the DNA. This sample is represented by 90,000 to 100,000 clones; over 70% of them were singletons. The ten top clones hold around 10% of the sample.

The chain employs TRBV7-9 and TRBJ1-1, with the identity of the D gene unclear. The receptor was derived from a woman aged 80 or older with acute or convalescent COVID-19. Sequencing was performed on peripheral blood. The DNA sequence is as follows: TGTGCCAGCAGCTTACGGGAGAACACTGAAGCTTTCTTT. This translates into CASSLRENTEAFF. The full variable domain, with segments outside the CDR3 supplied by the reference TRBV7-9 and TRBJ1-1 proteins, appears as DTGVSQNPRHKITKRGQNVTFRCDPISEHNRLYWYRQTLGQGPEFLTYFQNEAQLEKSRLLSDRFSAERPKGSFSTLEIQRTEQGDSAMYLCASSLRENTEAFFGQGTRLTVV.